This TCR beta chain was identified during a study of T cell repertoires in cytomegalovirus infection. Study at large: Indications came from public TCR beta signatures; they pointed to CMV infection and to a matching HLA type. Points from the study as a whole: People with CMV and the relevant HLA were identified by cumulative public TCR beta family frequency.

The CDR3 sequence is 13 residues long. The germline V gene encodes CDR1 SGHTS and CDR2 YDEGEE. Trimming shortened V by 4 bases and J by 4 bases, and 11 bases separated the two germline ends. TCRdb reprocessed the reads with MiXCR, giving one entry per CDR3 protein. The repertoire holds 300,000 to 400,000 distinct CDR3 sequences, around 25% seen once, with roughly 15% in the top ten. In this sample, this clonotype turned up a few times. The antigen remains unidentified. The material sequenced was cultured PBMCs, taken from culture after CMV antigen stimulation. This rearrangement joins TRBV5-8 to TRBJ2-5; D gene uncertain. This clonotype was obtained from a human donor in good health (CMV status not recorded). Some clones in this sample may be carry-over from other donors' samples. The CDR3, as DNA: TGTGCCAGCAGCCCTTCTAGTCGAGAGACCCAGTACTTC. As protein: CASSPSSRETQYF.